One sample yielded the 13 T cell receptor beta chains listed below, sequenced in a study of neurological immune-mediated disorders. TCRdb re-derived calls from the 5' RACE reads in MiXCR, one entry per CDR3 protein. The table shows 55,000 to 75,000 distinct CDR3 sequences, with 2% to 3% occurring only once. The sample comprised PBMCs. The receptors originated from a man aged 50 to 59 with multiple sclerosis.

This clonotype was seen ten or more times. This chain uses TRBV5-1 with TRBJ2-3, with no clear D. The germline V gene encodes CDR1 SGHRS and CDR2 YFSETQ. CDR3 length: 15 amino acids. Between the trimmed V and J ends, which lost 0 bases and 4 bases, there was a span of 12 bases. CDR3 region: CASSLEGSPADTQYF. The CDR3 nucleotides read TGCGCCAGCAGCTTGGAAGGAAGCCCGGCAGATACGCAGTATTTT. The entire variable domain, with the rest obtained from reference TRBV5-1 and TRBJ2-3, is as follows: KAGVTQTPRYLIKTRGQQVTLSCSPISGHRSVSWYQQTPGQGLQFLFEYFSETQRNKGNFPGRFSGRQFSNSRSEMNVSTLELGDSALYLCASSLEGSPADTQYFGPGTRLTVL.

This clonotype was seen repeatedly, ten times or more. This chain joins TRBV7-2 and TRBJ2-7; TRBD2 agrees at 7 bases. V shed 5 bases and J 1 base; nucleotides not matched to a gene: 11. The CDR3 runs to 16 residues. Germline V CDR1 and CDR2: SGHTA, FQGNSA. This chain's CDR3 is CASSPTFWGGSYEQYF. Written as DNA, the CDR3 is TGTGCCAGCAGCCCCACCTTTTGGGGGGGGTCCTACGAGCAGTACTTC.

This clonotype was found many times. V usage is TRBV5-1 and J usage is TRBJ2-2; D perhaps matches TRBD1 (5 bases). Trimming took 3 bases from V and 4 from J, leaving 16 bases between them. Germline-derived CDR1 and CDR2 are SGHRS and YFSETQ. The CDR3 consists of 16 residues. The CDR3 sequence: CASSSRRVGPTGELFF. For the CDR3, the DNA is TGCGCCAGCAGCTCTCGCAGGGTAGGACCCACCGGGGAGCTGTTTTTT. Using reference TRBV5-1 and TRBJ2-2 for the parts outside the CDR3, the full variable domain is KAGVTQTPRYLIKTRGQQVTLSCSPISGHRSVSWYQQTPGQGLQFLFEYFSETQRNKGNFPGRFSGRQFSNSRSEMNVSTLELGDSALYLCASSSRRVGPTGELFFGEGSRLTVL.

At least ten counts were recorded for this clonotype. The J gene is TRBJ1-5, the V gene TRBV29-1; D gene uncertain. The germline V gene encodes CDR1 SQVTM and CDR2 ANQGSEA. Trimming removed 4 bases from V and 0 bases from J, with 4 bases in between. The CDR3 extends over 12 amino acids. CDR3 residues: CSVADSNQPQHF. The DNA for the CDR3 is TGCAGCGTTGCAGATAGCAATCAGCCCCAGCATTTT.

This clonotype has a count of ten or more. The V gene is TRBV10-3, the J gene TRBJ2-5, with 9 bases fitting TRBD2. Losses at the gene ends were 6 bases for V and 2 bases for J; bases not matched to a gene: 7. Germline-derived CDR1 and CDR2 are ENHRY and SYGVKD. The CDR3 loop spans 15 amino acids. The DNA for the CDR3 is TGTGCCATCAGAGGTAGCGGGGGATCACAAGAGACCCAGTACTTC. Translated, it gives CAIRGSGGSQETQYF.

This clonotype has ten or more counts. The chain uses TRBV2 and TRBJ2-3; D may correspond to TRBD1 or TRBD2 (5 bases each). The CDR3 is made up of 16 amino acids. Deletions cut 0 bases from V and 2 bases from J, with 12 bases between. Germline CDR1 SNHLY, CDR2 FYNNEI. For the CDR3, the DNA is TGTGCCAGCAGTGAAGCATCAGGGACGAACACAGATACGCAGTATTTT. Protein product: CASSEASGTNTDTQYF.

V is TRBV2 and J is TRBJ2-2; D remains unclear. With 4 bases removed from V and 5 bases from J, the gap between germline ends came to 8 bases. This CDR3 has 13 amino acids. CDR1 SNHLY and CDR2 FYNNEI come from the germline V gene. CDR3 protein: CASSALGTGELFF. The CDR3 nucleotides are TGTGCCAGCAGTGCTCTGGGGACCGGGGAGCTGTTTTTT.

This clonotype was recorded many times. The V and J genes are TRBV20-1 and TRBJ2-2; 11 nucleotides align to TRBD2. Germline trimming cut 3 bases from V and 7 bases from J; bases unmatched to any gene: 4. The germline gives CDR1 DFQATT, CDR2 SNEGSKA (reference sequence). The CDR3 is 14 residues long. CDR3 protein: CSARTSGEIGELFF. The CDR3 nucleotides are TGCAGTGCTAGGACTAGCGGGGAAATCGGGGAGCTGTTTTTT.

This clonotype came up many times. In DNA form, the CDR3 reads TGTGCCAGCAGCTTGGGGGTCGGGAATCAGCCCCAGCATTTT. Translated, it gives CASSLGVGNQPQHF. V usage is TRBV5-6 and J usage is TRBJ1-5; D is unresolved. With 0 bases removed from V and 4 bases from J, the gap between germline ends came to 8 bases. This CDR3 has 14 residues. Germline V CDR1 and CDR2: SGHDT, YYEEEE.

This clonotype was counted ten times or more. The V and J genes are TRBV6-6 and TRBJ1-1; 7 bases fit TRBD1. With V trimmed by 5 bases and J by 5 bases, 2 bases remained unmatched. Germline V lookup: CDR1 MNHNY, CDR2 SVGAGI (reference sequence). The CDR3 is 12 amino acids. The CDR3 bases are TGTGCCAGCAGTCAGGGGGGGACTGAAGCTTTCTTT. Translating it yields CASSQGGTEAFF.

This clonotype was counted at least ten times. The chain is built from TRBV7-2 and TRBJ1-2, with 7 bases that match TRBD1. After removal of 5 bases from V and 11 bases from J, the junction contained 11 bases not matched to a gene. The CDR3 runs 13 residues. The germline gives CDR1 SGHTA, CDR2 FQGNSA. The CDR3 DNA follows: TGTGCCAGCAGCACCACCGGACAGGTTCATTACACCTTC. The encoded protein is CASSTTGQVHYTF. The variable domain in full, completed from reference TRBV7-2 and TRBJ1-2, reads GAGVSQSPSNKVTEKGKDVELRCDPISGHTALYWYRQSLGQGLEFLIYFQGNSAPDKSGLPSDRFSAERTGGSVSTLTIQRTQQEDSAVYLCASSTTGQVHYTFGSGTRLTVV.

This clonotype was found many times. The gene calls are TRBV5-1 and TRBJ2-6, with 9 bases aligning to TRBD2. The trim removed 4 bases at V and 0 bases at J, leaving 14 bases unmatched. Germline V CDR1 and CDR2: SGHRS, YFSETQ. CDR3 length: 20 amino acids. The CDR3 bases are TGCGCCAGCAGCGGGCGGGGACCGGGACTAGCATTCTCTGGGGCCAACGTCCTGACTTTC. Protein: CASSGRGPGLAFSGANVLTF. The full variable domain, with the rest looked up from reference TRBV5-1 and TRBJ2-6, is KAGVTQTPRYLIKTRGQQVTLSCSPISGHRSVSWYQQTPGQGLQFLFEYFSETQRNKGNFPGRFSGRQFSNSRSEMNVSTLELGDSALYLCASSGRGPGLAFSGANVLTFGAGSRLTVL.

This clonotype was observed many times. The V and J genes are TRBV5-6 and TRBJ1-5; D ambiguous. CDR3 length equals 16 residues. Trimming removed 0 bases at V and 4 bases at J, with 14 bases between. Germline V lookup: CDR1 SGHDT, CDR2 YYEEEE. The CDR3 loop reads CASSLGVFGSNQPQHF. CDR3 sequence (DNA): TGTGCCAGCAGCTTGGGCGTTTTCGGCAGTAATCAGCCCCAGCATTTT.